The rows below give T cell receptor beta chains drawn from one sample of a study of T-cell memory formation after mild COVID-19. Using its own MiXCR run on the 5' RACE reads, TCRdb lists one record per CDR3 protein. The sample lists roughly 350,000 distinct CDR3 sequences; under 25% were seen once. Sequenced sample: PBMCs or a T cell subset sorted from them (not recorded which). The origin of the receptors is an adult woman who had mild COVID-19 (a few samples of this study predate the infection). Cell type and time point are not known. CDR3s include the opening cysteine and the closing phenylalanine or tryptophan. D genes are given only for firm matches. For some rows the clone size is stated as once, few or many, or as a class when expanded; others skip it.

TRBV24-1	.	few	TRBJ2-3	13	CATRPSAADTQYF	TGTGCCACCAGGCCAAGTGCCGCAGATACGCAGTATTTT
TRBV5-4	.	.	TRBJ1-1	14	CASSTDSKNTEAFF	TGTGCCAGCAGCACGGACAGTAAGAACACTGAAGCTTTCTTT
TRBV30	.	.	TRBJ1-1	15	CAWKVRTAENTEAFF	TGTGCCTGGAAGGTAAGGACAGCCGAAAACACTGAAGCTTTCTTT
TRBV7-6	.	.	TRBJ2-3	15	CASSNLSPDGDTQYF	TGTGCCAGCAGCAATCTTTCGCCGGACGGAGATACGCAGTATTTT
TRBV7-3	TRBD2	once	TRBJ2-2	16	CASSLRSAGGTGELFF	TGTGCCAGCAGCTTAAGGTCCGCGGGGGGGACCGGGGAGCTGTTTTTT
TRBV7-9	TRBD2	few	TRBJ2-7	15	CASSHGGLAIYEQYF	TGTGCCAGCAGCCATGGGGGACTAGCTATTTACGAGCAGTACTTC
TRBV15	.	.	TRBJ1-2	14	CATSREGGNYGYTF	TGTGCCACCAGCAGAGAGGGGGGGAACTATGGCTACACCTTC
TRBV6-2/TRBV6-3	.	.	TRBJ2-7	13	CASSFDRYYEQYF	TGTGCCAGCAGTTTCGACAGGTACTACGAGCAGTACTTC
TRBV5-1	.	few	TRBJ2-1	12	CASSLLATEQFF	TGCGCCAGCAGCCTACTAGCCACTGAGCAGTTCTTC
TRBV2	.	few	TRBJ2-5	11	CASMWAKTQYF	TGTGCCAGCATGTGGGCGAAGACCCAGTACTTC
TRBV5-1	.	.	TRBJ2-1	13	CASSLNSYNEQFF	TGCGCCAGCAGCTTAAACTCCTACAATGAGCAGTTCTTC
TRBV5-1	TRBD1	.	TRBJ1-1	16	CASSPGTGPPFTEAFF	TGCGCCAGCAGCCCGGGGACAGGTCCCCCGTTCACTGAAGCTTTCTTT
TRBV4-1	TRBD1	few	TRBJ2-7	14	CASSQTGISYEQYF	TGCGCCAGCAGCCAGACAGGGATCTCCTACGAGCAGTACTTC
TRBV11-1	.	few	TRBJ2-1	13	CASSPRGENEQFF	TGTGCCAGCAGCCCCCGGGGCGAAAATGAGCAGTTCTTC
TRBV9	TRBD1	.	TRBJ1-1	14	CASSAGQGVTEAFF	TGTGCCAGCAGCGCCGGACAGGGAGTCACTGAAGCTTTCTTT
TRBV5-1	TRBD1	.	TRBJ2-1	16	CASSFSGQGSYNEQFF	TGCGCCAGCAGCTTCTCAGGACAGGGCTCCTACAATGAGCAGTTCTTC
TRBV5-4	TRBD1	.	TRBJ1-2	15	CASSFGGQSNYGYTF	TGTGCCAGCAGCTTCGGGGGACAGAGCAACTATGGCTACACCTTC
TRBV5-1	TRBD1	.	TRBJ2-3	15	CASSSPDRGTDTQYF	TGCGCCAGCAGCTCTCCGGACAGGGGAACAGATACGCAGTATTTT
TRBV7-9	.	few	TRBJ2-5	16	CASSSLRHTLQETQYF	TGTGCCAGCAGCTCCTTACGGCACACACTCCAAGAGACCCAGTACTTC
TRBV7-7	TRBD2	.	TRBJ2-5	15	CASSRILAGQETQYF	TGTGCTAGCAGCAGAATTCTAGCGGGGCAAGAGACCCAGTACTTC
TRBV5-4	.	.	TRBJ2-1	14	CASSKDLPEDEQFF	TGTGCCAGCAGTAAGGATCTACCGGAGGATGAGCAGTTCTTC
TRBV7-2	TRBD2	.	TRBJ2-3	14	CASSLAGVYDTQYF	TGTGCCAGCAGCTTGGCGGGGGTTTACGATACGCAGTATTTT
TRBV5-1	.	few	TRBJ1-1	17	CASSLSGPFGGVSEAFF	TGCGCCAGCAGCTTGTCTGGACCCTTTGGGGGAGTTTCTGAAGCTTTCTTT
TRBV3-1	.	few	TRBJ1-6	14	CASKAGPENSPLHF	TGTGCCAGCAAAGCCGGACCGGAGAATTCACCCCTCCACTTT
TRBV6-5	TRBD2	.	TRBJ2-5	16	CASSPGTSGRRETQYF	TGTGCCAGCAGTCCCGGGACTAGCGGGAGACGGGAGACCCAGTACTTC
TRBV6-1	.	.	TRBJ2-7	16	CASKPPGPTNFYEQYF	TGTGCCAGCAAGCCCCCTGGGCCTACGAATTTCTACGAGCAGTACTTC
TRBV4-3	.	.	TRBJ2-1	17	CASSQDLMERYYNEQFF	TGCGCCAGCAGCCAAGACCTAATGGAGCGGTATTACAATGAGCAGTTCTTC
TRBV9	.	.	TRBJ2-1	14	CASGGRNGGNEQFF	TGTGCCAGCGGGGGGCGGAATGGAGGGAATGAGCAGTTCTTC
TRBV5-1	TRBD1	few	TRBJ1-2	16	CASSLGPGQANYGYTF	TGCGCCAGCAGCTTAGGACCGGGACAGGCTAACTATGGCTACACCTTC
TRBV10-3	.	many	TRBJ2-7	12	CAISESGDEQYF	TGTGCCATCAGTGAGTCGGGGGACGAGCAGTACTTC
TRBV3-1	TRBD1	.	TRBJ1-2	14	CASSQASSGTAVSF	TGTGCCAGCAGCCAAGCTTCATCAGGGACAGCTGTTTCCTTC
TRBV7-2	.	many	TRBJ2-1	13	CASAGTGFVEQFF	TGTGCCAGCGCCGGGACTGGCTTCGTTGAGCAGTTCTTC
TRBV20-1	.	.	TRBJ1-5	13	CSVGGHGNQPQHF	TGCAGTGTTGGTGGGCATGGCAATCAGCCCCAGCATTTT
TRBV5-1	TRBD1	few	TRBJ2-7	16	CASSLAPGQGLYEQYF	TGCGCCAGCAGCTTGGCTCCGGGACAGGGGCTCTACGAGCAGTACTTC
TRBV29-1	.	few	TRBJ2-5	13	CSVFSAEVETQYF	TGCAGCGTTTTTTCGGCCGAGGTGGAGACCCAGTACTTC
TRBV3-1	TRBD2	.	TRBJ2-2	15	CASSRTSVGTGELFF	TGTGCCAGCAGCCGGACTAGCGTAGGCACCGGGGAGCTGTTTTTT
TRBV10-3	TRBD2	few	TRBJ2-7	14	CAIRPGLANLGQYF	TGTGCCATCAGGCCGGGACTAGCCAACCTGGGGCAGTACTTC
TRBV3-1	TRBD1	.	TRBJ1-2	14	CASSQGQGVGGYTF	TGTGCCAGCAGCCAGGGACAGGGGGTAGGAGGCTACACCTTC